The 31 T cell receptor beta chains below all came from one sample that was sequenced in a study of blood T cell repertoires in COVID-19. Sequencing used immunoSEQ multiplex PCR; TCRdb keeps in-frame clones, though not all of them. Found here are 200,000 to 250,000 clones, approximately 90% of them singletons; the top ten hold about 3%. The sample taken for sequencing was peripheral blood. The receptors here all came from a man between 18 and 29 years old with active or convalescent COVID-19.

This clone has only one observation. This rearrangement joins TRBV5-6 to TRBJ1-1; 12 nucleotides match TRBD1. This CDR3 has 17 residues. The germline V gene has CDR1 SGHDT and CDR2 YYEEEE. Trimming cost V 4 bases and J 4 bases; bases outside gene matches: 11. CDR3 sequence (DNA): TGTGCCAGCAGCAAGGGACAGGGGGCTAGGCGCAGCACTGAAGCTTTCTTT. Encoded protein: CASSKGQGARRSTEAFF.

This chain connects TRBV7-2 to TRBJ1-6; D gene unclear. With 2 bases removed from V and 0 bases from J, the gap between germline ends came to 8 bases. The germline gives CDR1 SGHTA, CDR2 FQGNSA. The CDR3 is 16 residues long. CDR3 DNA: TGTGCCAGCAGCTTACCGCTAAGCTCCTATAATTCACCCCTCCACTTT. This sequence encodes CASSLPLSSYNSPLHF.

This sequence joins TRBV5-6 and TRBJ2-7; TRBD1 might be the D (6 bases). V was cut by 1 base and J by 0 bases, with 8 bases left in between. The CDR3 covers 14 residues. Germline V lookup: CDR1 SGHDT, CDR2 YYEEEE. CDR3 residues: CASSLTGSSYEQYF. DNA for the CDR3: TGTGCCAGCAGCTTGACAGGGAGCTCCTACGAGCAGTACTTC.

This chain's CDR3 is CASSLADSLKGYTF. The CDR3 DNA sequence: TGTGCCAGCAGCTTAGCCGACAGTCTCAAGGGCTACACCTTC. The chain recombines TRBV7-9 with TRBJ1-2, with D possibly TRBD1 on 5 matching bases. V was pared by 0 bases and J by 8 bases, with 13 bases between. CDR1 SEHNR and CDR2 FQNEAQ come from the germline V gene (reference sequence). This CDR3 spans 14 amino acids.

The chain combines TRBV19 with TRBJ1-2; a possible D gene is TRBD1 (6 bases). This CDR3 is built from 14 residues. Germline V lookup: CDR1 LNHDA, CDR2 SQIVND (reference sequence). V was pared by 5 bases and J by 1 base, with 11 bases between. The CDR3 nucleotides read TGTGCCAGTAGTCCGCGGACAGATAACTATGGCTACACCTTC. This sequence encodes CASSPRTDNYGYTF. Looking up the rest from reference TRBV19 and TRBJ1-2 gives the full variable domain: DGGITQSPKYLFRKEGQNVTLSCEQNLNHDAMYWYRQDPGQGLRLIYYSQIVNDFQKGDIAEGYSVSREKKESFPLTVTSAQKNPTAFYLCASSPRTDNYGYTFGSGTRLTVV.

The chain joins TRBV7-9 to TRBJ1-4; D uncertain. V lost 5 bases, J lost 2 bases, and 12 bases lay in between. This CDR3 spans 15 amino acids. Per the germline V gene, CDR1 is SEHNR and CDR2 is FQNEAQ (reference sequence). The CDR3 DNA reads as TGTGCCAGCAGCCCTCCGGGGATTACTAATGAAAAACTGTTTTTT. It encodes CASSPPGITNEKLFF.

The J gene is TRBJ2-3, the V gene TRBV2; D is perhaps TRBD2 (6 bases). V was shortened by 6 bases and J by 6 bases, with 19 bases between the two germline ends. This CDR3 comprises 15 residues. Germline V gene data show CDR1 as SNHLY and CDR2 as FYNNEI. This CDR3 reads CASRGTSQTGDTQYF. The CDR3 DNA reads as TGTGCCAGCAGGGGTACTAGCCAAACCGGGGATACGCAGTATTTT.

The rearrangement uses TRBV4-1 and TRBJ1-5; 9 nucleotides match TRBD1. J gave up 3 bases and V 0 bases, and 3 bases lay outside the gene matches. The length of the CDR3 is 16 residues. Germline CDR1 and CDR2: MGHRA and YSYEKL. CDR3 nucleotides: TGCGCCAGCAGCCAAGATGGGACAGGGAACAATCAGCCCCAGCATTTT. Translating gives CASSQDGTGNNQPQHF.

The chain employs TRBV6-2 or TRBV6-3 and TRBJ2-7; weak D call: TRBD1 (7 bases). The CDR3 is made up of 19 amino acids. Germline V gene data show CDR1 as MNHEY and CDR2 as SVGEGT. Trimming removed 2 bases from V and 2 bases from J, with 25 bases in between. CDR3 bases: TGTGCCAGCAGTTACCAGGCGGGACAGCCAACAAGATCCACCTACGAGCAGTACTTC. It yields the protein CASSYQAGQPTRSTYEQYF.

The CDR3 sequence: CASSQKGLPLWGEQFF. In DNA, the CDR3 is TGTGCCAGCAGCCAAAAGGGACTACCTCTGTGGGGTGAGCAGTTCTTC. The chain is built from TRBV11-2 and TRBJ2-1; 7 bases agree with TRBD2. The ends lost 5 bases at V and 9 bases at J; junction bases unmatched: 16. Germline V CDR1 and CDR2: SGHAT, FQNNGV. The CDR3 spans 16 residues.

The chain employs TRBV19 and TRBJ1-1, with no clear D. The length of the CDR3 is 13 residues. The V gene lost 4 bases and the J gene lost 4 bases, with 10 bases spanning the gap. In germline, CDR1 is LNHDA, CDR2 SQIVND (reference sequence). CDR3 amino acids: CASSTPGSTEAFF. For the CDR3, the DNA is TGTGCCAGTAGTACCCCCGGGAGCACTGAAGCTTTCTTT.

The chain uses TRBV7-9 and TRBJ1-2; D may be TRBD1 (5 bases). The V gene's germline CDR1 is SEHNR and CDR2 FQNEAQ (reference sequence). This CDR3 is built from 12 residues. V lost 9 bases and J lost 5, with 13 bases in between. This CDR3 reads CASSRDSYGYTF. In DNA, the CDR3 is TGTGCCAGTTCCAGGGACTCGTATGGCTACACCTTC.

V is TRBV30 and J is TRBJ1-6, with a tentative D call TRBD1 (6 bases). This CDR3 is 13 amino acids long. In germline, CDR1 is GTSNPN, CDR2 SVGIG (reference sequence). V shed 0 bases and J shed 9 bases, with 9 bases lying between them. The CDR3 region has the DNA TGTGCCTGGAGTGTACAGGGTTTTTCACCCCTCCACTTT. The encoded protein is CAWSVQGFSPLHF.

This clone was detected once. Other DNA sequences of this sample code for an identical CDR3. This sequence joins TRBV6-2 or TRBV6-3 and TRBJ1-5; D gene uncertain. This CDR3 region has 12 residues. Germline V gene data show CDR1 as MNHEY and CDR2 as SVGEGT. The ends were cut back, 2 bases at V and 5 bases at J, with 4 bases in the middle. This CDR3 is CASSYRDQPQHF. The CDR3 DNA reads as TGTGCCAGCAGTTACCGAGATCAGCCCCAGCATTTT.

This clone was seen once. The chain has TRBV5-4 and TRBJ1-2; the match to TRBD1 covers 7 bases. CDR1 SGHNT and CDR2 YYREEE come from the germline V gene (reference sequence). Trimming at V came to 4 bases and at J to 8 bases, leaving 8 bases not matched to a gene. This CDR3 is built from 13 residues. DNA for the CDR3: TGTGCCAGCAGCCCGACAGGGCTGTACGGCTACACCTTC. The encoded protein is CASSPTGLYGYTF. Combining the CDR3 with reference TRBV5-4 and TRBJ1-2 gives the whole variable domain ETGVTQSPTHLIKTRGQQVTLRCSSQSGHNTVSWYQQALGQGPQFIFQYYREEENGRGNFPPRFSGLQFPNYSSELNVNALELDDSALYLCASSPTGLYGYTFGSGTRLTVV.

This chain uses TRBV18 with TRBJ2-3; 12 bases line up with TRBD1. Germline-derived CDR1 and CDR2 are KGHSH and LQKENI. J gave up 9 bases and V 6 bases, and 10 bases lay outside the gene matches. This CDR3 is built from 15 residues. In DNA, the CDR3 is TGTGCCAGCTCTCCGGGACAGGGGGCTCCATGGACGCAGTATTTT. Protein: CASSPGQGAPWTQYF. Drawing the rest from reference TRBV18 and TRBJ2-3, the complete variable domain is NAGVMQNPRHLVRRRGQEARLRCSPMKGHSHVYWYRQLPEEGLKFMVYLQKENIIDESGMPKERFSAEFPKEGPSILRIQQVVRGDSAAYFCASSPGQGAPWTQYFGPGTRLTVL.

The chain links TRBV6-2 or TRBV6-3 to TRBJ2-7; the match to TRBD2 covers 11 bases. V lost 0 bases and J lost 3; bases outside the gene matches: 4. This CDR3 has 16 amino acids. Germline CDR1 MNHEY, CDR2 SVGEGT. The CDR3 region is CASSYSKLAGDYEQYF. The CDR3 DNA follows: TGTGCCAGCAGTTACTCGAAACTAGCGGGAGACTACGAGCAGTACTTC.

A few counts support this clone. The rearrangement uses TRBV27 and TRBJ1-3; 7 bases align to TRBD1. The CDR3 extends over 15 amino acids. In germline, CDR1 is MNHEY, CDR2 SMNVEV (reference sequence). The J segment lost 3 bases and the V segment lost 4 bases, leaving 6 bases of the junction unmatched. CDR3 in DNA: TGTGCCAGCAGTTCCTCACAGGGGATTGGAAACACCATATATTTT. It encodes CASSSSQGIGNTIYF.

DNA of the CDR3: TGTGCCAGCAGCTTAGCTCGGGGGAGCAACACTGAAGCTTTCTTT. This translates into CASSLARGSNTEAFF. The J gene is TRBJ1-1, the V gene TRBV7-9; maybe TRBD1 (5 bases). CDR3 length: 15 residues. The V end lost 0 bases, the J end lost 2 bases, and 10 bases lay between the germline ends. CDR1 and CDR2 (germline): SEHNR, FQNEAQ (reference sequence). Full variable domain (outside the CDR3, taken from reference TRBV7-9 and TRBJ1-1): DTGVSQNPRHKITKRGQNVTFRCDPISEHNRLYWYRQTLGQGPEFLTYFQNEAQLEKSRLLSDRFSAERPKGSFSTLEIQRTEQGDSAMYLCASSLARGSNTEAFFGQGTRLTVV.

This clone was recorded a few times. The V call is TRBV2, the J call TRBJ2-3; no reliable D call. The CDR3 has 14 residues. V dropped 3 bases and J dropped 2 bases, with 9 bases sitting between them. The germline V gene encodes CDR1 SNHLY and CDR2 FYNNEI. In DNA, the CDR3 is TGTGCCAGCAGTGAGACATCCTCCACAGATACGCAGTATTTT. It translates to CASSETSSTDTQYF.

The rearrangement joins TRBV7-8 to TRBJ2-1, with TRBD2 matching over 9 bases. From germline, CDR1 is SGHVS and CDR2 FQNEAQ. The length of the CDR3 is 15 residues. The V segment lost 7 bases and the J segment 6 bases; nucleotides outside the gene matches: 10. CDR3 protein: CASMTSGTASNEQFF. DNA of the CDR3: TGTGCCAGCATGACTAGCGGCACAGCCTCCAATGAGCAGTTCTTC.

This clone counts as medium-sized. The chain joins TRBV7-9 to TRBJ1-3, with D unclear. The CDR3 has 14 amino acids. CDR1 SEHNR and CDR2 FQNEAQ come from the germline V gene (reference sequence). Trimming cost V 6 bases and J 2 bases, with 11 bases left between them. CDR3 protein: CASRLLGAGNTIYF. The DNA for the CDR3 is TGTGCCAGCAGGCTGCTCGGGGCTGGAAACACCATATATTTT.

The rearrangement uses TRBV10-1 and TRBJ1-5; 7 bases line up with TRBD1. There are 13 residues in the CDR3. J gave up 6 bases and V 3 bases, and 2 bases lay outside the gene matches. The germline V gene has CDR1 WNHNN and CDR2 SYGVQD (reference sequence). For the CDR3, the DNA is TGCGCCAGCAGTGACGGGACAGTTCAGCCCCAGCATTTT. This gives the protein CASSDGTVQPQHF.

The V gene is TRBV5-1, the J gene TRBJ2-6; 12 nucleotides line up with TRBD1. The V segment lost 3 bases and the J segment 1 base; nucleotides outside the gene matches: 2. Germline V lookup: CDR1 SGHRS, CDR2 YFSETQ. There are 17 residues in the CDR3. The CDR3 DNA follows: TGCGCCAGCAGCTGGGACAGGGGGCAGTCTGGGGCCAACGTCCTGACTTTC. This gives the protein CASSWDRGQSGANVLTF. Filled out from reference TRBV5-1 and TRBJ2-6, the complete variable domain reads KAGVTQTPRYLIKTRGQQVTLSCSPISGHRSVSWYQQTPGQGLQFLFEYFSETQRNKGNFPGRFSGRQFSNSRSEMNVSTLELGDSALYLCASSWDRGQSGANVLTFGAGSRLTVL.

This clone has only one observation. This chain uses TRBV6-1 with TRBJ2-7, with D maybe TRBD1 (5 bases). V lost 1 base and J 6 bases, leaving 13 bases between the germline ends. Germline assignment: CDR1 MNHNS and CDR2 SASEGT. The CDR3 runs to 14 residues. CDR3 amino acids: CASSEGPQQGEQYF. The CDR3 DNA sequence: TGTGCCAGCAGTGAAGGTCCCCAGCAGGGCGAGCAGTACTTC.

The CDR3 region is CASSFDRAYEQYF. The CDR3 DNA is TGTGCCAGCAGCTTCGACAGAGCCTACGAGCAGTACTTC. The chain employs TRBV7-8 and TRBJ2-7; possibly TRBD1 for D (5 bases). CDR3 length: 13 amino acids. Trimming pared 3 bases from V and 2 bases from J, leaving 8 bases between. The germline gives CDR1 SGHVS, CDR2 FQNEAQ.

This clone was observed a single time. The V and J genes are TRBV6-2 or TRBV6-3 and TRBJ2-5; D not certain. The CDR3 runs to 12 residues. The germline CDR1 and CDR2 sequences are MNHEY and SVGEGT. The germline V and J ends were trimmed by 2 bases and 5 bases, with 6 bases remaining between them. CDR3 loop: CASSYVQETQYF. In DNA form, the CDR3 reads TGTGCCAGCAGTTACGTGCAGGAGACCCAGTACTTC.

V usage is TRBV2 and J usage is TRBJ2-2, with TRBD2 matching 9 bases. The CDR3 length is 15 residues. Trimming at V came to 5 bases and at J to 1 base, leaving 2 bases not matched to a gene. Germline values: CDR1 SNHLY, CDR2 FYNNEI. CDR3 DNA: TGTGCCAGCAGTCCGACTAGCGGGAACACCGGGGAGCTGTTTTTT. Its protein product is CASSPTSGNTGELFF.

The chain employs TRBV11-2 and TRBJ2-5; 7 bases map to TRBD2. Trimming cost V 3 bases and J 0 bases; bases outside gene matches: 13. Germline CDR1 reads SGHAT; CDR2 reads FQNNGV. This CDR3 comprises 18 residues. The CDR3 here is CASSFLGAGRRNQETQYF. The DNA of the CDR3 is TGTGCCAGCAGCTTCCTGGGAGCGGGGCGCCGGAACCAAGAGACCCAGTACTTC.

This sequence joins TRBV7-2 and TRBJ2-7; tentatively, D is TRBD1 (7 bases). The germline gives CDR1 SGHTA, CDR2 FQGNSA. Between the trimmed V and J ends, which lost 2 bases and 2 bases, there was a span of 10 bases. CDR3 length equals 14 residues. The CDR3 nucleotides are TGTGCCAGCAGCTTACAGGGGGGCGCCTACGAGCAGTACTTC. Translating gives CASSLQGGAYEQYF.

On this clone itself: Other DNA sequences of this sample code for an identical CDR3. This sequence joins TRBV24-1 and TRBJ2-5; perhaps TRBD2 as D (5 bases). The CDR3 runs to 15 residues. CDR1 KGHDR and CDR2 SFDVKD come from the germline V gene. V was trimmed by 3 bases and J by 4 bases, leaving 14 bases between them. The CDR3 is CATSDPEGAGETQYF. CDR3 sequence (DNA): TGTGCCACCAGTGATCCCGAGGGCGCGGGAGAGACCCAGTACTTC.